The sequence of this TCR beta chain was determined in a study of T cells after yellow fever vaccination. Study overall: Those fractions that held only low numbers of cells were prepared using the SMART-Seq v4 Ultra Low Input RNA kit.

This CDR3 has 15 amino acids. CDR1 and CDR2 (germline): KGHSH, LQKENI. With 2 bases removed from V and 2 bases from J, the gap between germline ends came to 9 bases. This clonotype was observed many times. The antigen is undetermined. Study results and limitations: Most primary-vaccination clones recurred post-booster (nearly 98% CD4, more than 85% CD8).

Production of TCR cDNA was by 5'RACE template switching, which also added a universal primer site and UMIs. TCRdb itself ran the 5' RACE reads through MiXCR, one entry per CDR3 protein. The sample records some 290,000 distinct CDR3 sequences, around a tenth being singletons. The sequence came from a man aged 18 to 29 who received the YFV17D yellow fever vaccine. The sequencing here drew on CD4+ T cells sorted from PBMCs, taken 45 days after the yellow fever booster vaccination. The rearrangement uses TRBV18 and TRBJ2-2, with D hard to call. The CDR3 loop reads CASSPDLGNTGELFF. The CDR3 DNA sequence: TGTGCCAGCTCACCAGATCTTGGCAACACCGGGGAGCTGTTTTTT.